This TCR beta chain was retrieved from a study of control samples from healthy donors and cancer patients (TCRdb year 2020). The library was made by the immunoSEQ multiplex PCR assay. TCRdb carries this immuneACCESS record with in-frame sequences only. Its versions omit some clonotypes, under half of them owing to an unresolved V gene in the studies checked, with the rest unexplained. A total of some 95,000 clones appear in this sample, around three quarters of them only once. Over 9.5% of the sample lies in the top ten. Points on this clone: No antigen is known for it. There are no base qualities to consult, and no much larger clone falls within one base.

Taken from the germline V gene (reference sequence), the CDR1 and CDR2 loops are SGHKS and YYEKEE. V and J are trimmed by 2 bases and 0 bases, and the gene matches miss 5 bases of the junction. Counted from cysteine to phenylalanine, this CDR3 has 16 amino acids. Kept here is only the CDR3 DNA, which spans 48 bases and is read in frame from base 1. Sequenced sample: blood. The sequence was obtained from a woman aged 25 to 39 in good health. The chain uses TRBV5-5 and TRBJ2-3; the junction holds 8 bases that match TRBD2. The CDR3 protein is CASSFLAGPSTDTQYF. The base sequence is TGTGCCAGCAGCTTCCTAGCGGGCCCCAGCACAGATACGCAGTATTTT.